One and the same sample provided the 20 T cell receptor beta chains below, sequenced in a study of T cell repertoires in cytomegalovirus infection. TCRdb used MiXCR to reprocess the reads, holding one entry per CDR3 protein. The sample includes around 200,000 distinct CDR3 sequences, approximately 17% of them seen just once. The sequenced material came from CD8+ T cells from PBMCs. Receptors originate from a human donor in good health (CMV status not recorded). Some clones in this sample may be carry-over from other donors' samples.

This clonotype appeared many times. The V and J genes are TRBV7-8 and TRBJ2-1; TRBD2 matches at 11 bases. This CDR3 has 17 residues. The germline V gene encodes CDR1 SGHVS and CDR2 FQNEAQ. J lost 6 bases, V lost 4 bases, and 11 bases had no gene match. The CDR3 is CASSSHNRLAGINEQFF. The CDR3 nucleotides read TGTGCCAGCAGCTCCCATAACCGACTAGCGGGGATCAATGAGCAGTTCTTC. The full variable domain, its missing parts supplied by reference TRBV7-8 and TRBJ2-1, is GAGVSQSPRYKVAKRGQDVALRCDPISGHVSLFWYQQALGQGPEFLTYFQNEAQLDKSGLPSDRFFAERPEGSVSTLKIQRTQQEDSAVYLCASSSHNRLAGINEQFFGPGTRLTVL.

This clonotype was detected a few times. The CDR3 nucleotides are TGTGCCAGCAGCTTGGCGGGACAAGCGGGCAATCAGCCCCAGCATTTT. This sequence encodes CASSLAGQAGNQPQHF. The chain combines TRBV7-8 with TRBJ1-5; TRBD1 might be the D (6 bases). This CDR3 is 16 amino acids long. V was clipped by 3 bases and J by 2 bases, with 14 bases between them. Looked up from germline, CDR1 is SGHVS and CDR2 is FQNEAQ.

This chain links TRBV7-8 with TRBJ1-2; no clear D gene. There are 12 residues in the CDR3. The ends were cut back, 6 bases at V and 8 bases at J, with 13 bases in the middle. Germline V gives CDR1 SGHVS, CDR2 FQNEAQ. The CDR3 protein is CASSDGLGGYTF. The CDR3 coding sequence is TGTGCCAGCAGTGATGGGCTGGGGGGCTACACCTTC.

This clonotype has only a few counts. The V gene is TRBV7-3, the J gene TRBJ2-7, with D unresolved. From germline, CDR1 is SGHTA and CDR2 FQGTGA. Deletions cut 2 bases from V and 6 bases from J, with 11 bases between. The CDR3 consists of 13 residues. CDR3 nucleotide sequence: TGTGCCAGCAGCTTATCATCGGCCGCCGAGCAGTACTTC. It translates to CASSLSSAAEQYF.

The chain has TRBV12-3 or TRBV12-4 and TRBJ2-3, with TRBD2 matching over 7 bases. CDR3 size: 20 residues. The ends lost 5 bases at V and 2 bases at J; junction bases unmatched: 22. Here the CDR3 reads CASSLWDSGRKRGYTDTQYF. The CDR3 nucleotides are TGTGCCAGCAGTCTCTGGGACTCCGGGAGGAAAAGGGGCTACACAGATACGCAGTATTTT.

The V gene is TRBV27, the J gene TRBJ2-7; D ambiguous. Germline V lookup: CDR1 MNHEY, CDR2 SMNVEV (reference sequence). The CDR3 is 12 residues long. The V end was cut by 2 bases, the J end by 6 bases, with 8 bases between. CDR3 residues: CASSLSGTEQYF. CDR3 nucleotides: TGTGCCAGCAGTTTAAGTGGTACCGAGCAGTACTTC.

The CDR3 sequence: CASSALVVQGGELFF. The CDR3 DNA follows: TGTGCCAGCAGTGCTTTGGTAGTTCAAGGCGGGGAGCTGTTTTTT. The chain is built from TRBV28 and TRBJ2-2; D unresolved. CDR3 length equals 15 residues. Germline lookup yields CDR1 MDHEN and CDR2 SYDVKM. The V end was cut by 5 bases, the J end by 7 bases, with 17 bases between.

This clonotype was seen a few times. The V call is TRBV12-3 or TRBV12-4, the J call TRBJ2-1, with TRBD2 identical over 7 bases. V gave up 1 base and J gave up 8 bases; unmatched junction bases: 8. The CDR3 covers 15 residues. For the CDR3, the DNA is TGTGCCAGCAGTTTAGGACTAGCATATTTCGATGAGCAGTTCTTC. Its protein is CASSLGLAYFDEQFF.

A few counts support this clonotype. The chain couples TRBV6-2 or TRBV6-3 to TRBJ2-4; 10 bases line up with TRBD1. Germline CDR1 is MNHEY and CDR2 is SVGEGT. V lost 2 bases to trimming and J lost 12 bases; unmatched junction nucleotides: 7. The CDR3 is 14 amino acids. CDR3: CASSYVRDRGDQYF. CDR3 in DNA: TGTGCCAGCAGTTACGTAAGGGACAGGGGAGATCAGTACTTC.

The sample holds a few counts of this clonotype. The chain combines TRBV29-1 with TRBJ1-1; D might be TRBD1 (6 bases). The CDR3 sequence is 16 residues long. With 2 bases removed from V and 7 bases from J, the gap between germline ends came to 23 bases. Germline CDR1 SQVTM, CDR2 ANQGSEA. The CDR3 coding sequence is TGCAGCGTTGAACTTCCCGGTGCGGGGGGGCGAGGTGAAGCTTTCTTT. Residues: CSVELPGAGGRGEAFF.

This clonotype has more than one count but fewer than ten. The rearrangement joins TRBV19 to TRBJ1-1; no definite D call. There are 11 residues in the CDR3. Trimming removed 7 bases at V and 4 bases at J, with 7 bases between. Germline V gene data show CDR1 as LNHDA and CDR2 as SQIVND (reference sequence). The CDR3 protein is CASITSTEAFF. CDR3 coding DNA: TGTGCCAGTATCACATCCACTGAAGCTTTCTTT.

This sequence joins TRBV12-3 or TRBV12-4 and TRBJ1-1; possibly TRBD1 for D (6 bases). CDR3 size: 15 residues. V lost 2 bases and J 2 bases, leaving 12 bases between the germline ends. This CDR3 reads CASSLLSGANTEAFF. CDR3 DNA: TGTGCCAGCAGTTTATTGTCGGGGGCCAACACTGAAGCTTTCTTT.

This clonotype has a handful of counts. The chain carries TRBV20-1 and TRBJ1-1; D unclear. This CDR3 has 13 residues. Trimming left V 3 bases short and J 1 base short, with 9 bases between. The germline gives CDR1 DFQATT, CDR2 SNEGSKA (reference sequence). The CDR3 reads CSARENPNTEAFF. CDR3 bases: TGCAGTGCTAGGGAGAACCCGAACACTGAAGCTTTCTTT.

The chain has TRBV14 and TRBJ2-1; D unresolved. This CDR3 region has 14 residues. The germline CDR1 and CDR2 sequences are SGHDN and FVKESK. Trimming removed 4 bases at V and 3 bases at J, with 10 bases between. In DNA form, the CDR3 reads TGTGCCAGCAGCCTGCTAGATTACTACAATGAGCAGTTCTTC. Protein: CASSLLDYYNEQFF.

The gene calls are TRBV12-3 or TRBV12-4 and TRBJ2-3, with D perhaps matching TRBD1 or TRBD2 (5 bases each). The CDR3 spans 16 residues. V was clipped by 5 bases and J by 0 bases, with 15 bases between them. CDR3 bases: TGTGCCAGCAGTCCCTACCCCGGGGCTAGCACAGATACGCAGTATTTT. Its protein is CASSPYPGASTDTQYF.

The chain carries TRBV29-1 and TRBJ2-5; D not certain. Germline V gene lookup returns CDR1 SQVTM and CDR2 ANQGSEA. The CDR3 runs to 10 residues. With 6 bases removed from V and 5 bases from J, the gap between germline ends came to 7 bases. CDR3 region: CSVQWETQYF. The DNA of the CDR3 is TGCAGCGTCCAATGGGAGACCCAGTACTTC.

This clonotype has a handful of counts. CDR3 in amino acids: CASRSDTQETQYF. For the CDR3, the DNA is TGTGCCAGCAGATCAGACACCCAAGAGACCCAGTACTTC. The chain uses TRBV6-2 or TRBV6-3 and TRBJ2-5, with unresolved D. CDR3 size: 13 residues. The V and J ends lost 6 bases and 1 base respectively, with 9 bases between them. Per the germline V gene, CDR1 is MNHEY and CDR2 is SVGEGT.

This clonotype was seen more than once but under ten times. The rearrangement joins TRBV28 to TRBJ1-4, with 8 bases matching TRBD1. The CDR3 consists of 13 residues. Per the germline V gene, CDR1 is MDHEN and CDR2 is SYDVKM. V lost 11 bases, J lost 3 bases, and 5 bases stayed unmatched. CDR3 sequence (DNA): TGTGCCGAATCGGACAGGGCTAATGAAAAACTGTTTTTT. Its protein product is CAESDRANEKLFF.

This clonotype was counted only a few times. The chain carries TRBV7-8 and TRBJ2-7, with D perhaps matching TRBD1 (6 bases). CDR1 is SGHVS and CDR2 is FQNEAQ in the germline V gene. Trimming left V 6 bases short and J 5 bases short, with 8 bases between. There are 11 residues in the CDR3. In DNA form, the CDR3 reads TGTGCCAGCAGTTACAGGGACGAGCAGTACTTC. This gives the protein CASSYRDEQYF. The variable domain in full, completed from reference TRBV7-8 and TRBJ2-7, reads GAGVSQSPRYKVAKRGQDVALRCDPISGHVSLFWYQQALGQGPEFLTYFQNEAQLDKSGLPSDRFFAERPEGSVSTLKIQRTQQEDSAVYLCASSYRDEQYFGPGTRLTVT.

This clonotype was seen a few times. V usage is TRBV27 and J usage is TRBJ2-6; the D gene is possibly TRBD1 (6 bases). The V and J ends lost 5 bases and 2 bases respectively, with 13 bases between them. Per the germline V gene, CDR1 is MNHEY and CDR2 is SMNVEV (reference sequence). The CDR3 covers 16 residues. The CDR3 region has the DNA TGTGCCAGCAGTGCCTACAGGGTCCCTGGGGCCAACGTCCTGACTTTC. Protein product: CASSAYRVPGANVLTF.